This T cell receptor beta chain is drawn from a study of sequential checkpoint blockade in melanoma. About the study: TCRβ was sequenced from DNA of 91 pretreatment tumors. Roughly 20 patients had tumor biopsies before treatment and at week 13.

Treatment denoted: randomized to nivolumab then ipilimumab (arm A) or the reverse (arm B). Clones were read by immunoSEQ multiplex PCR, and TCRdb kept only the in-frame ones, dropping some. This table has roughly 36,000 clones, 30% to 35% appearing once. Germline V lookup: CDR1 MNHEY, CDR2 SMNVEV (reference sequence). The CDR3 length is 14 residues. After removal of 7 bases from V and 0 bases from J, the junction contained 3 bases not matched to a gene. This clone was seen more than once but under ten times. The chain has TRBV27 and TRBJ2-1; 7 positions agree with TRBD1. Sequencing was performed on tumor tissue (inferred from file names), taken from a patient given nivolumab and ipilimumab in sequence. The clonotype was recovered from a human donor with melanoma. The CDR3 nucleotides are TGTGCCAGCAAAGACAGGGACTCCTACAATGAGCAGTTCTTC. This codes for CASKDRDSYNEQFF.